This record looks at one TCR beta chain sequence and its context. The sample comes from a study of T cell responses to AZD1222 COVID-19 vaccine. Method: immunoSEQ multiplex PCR; TCRdb's copy keeps in-frame clones and lacks some. The profile shows 140,000 to 150,000 clones, 85% to 90% of them singletons. Sample: peripheral blood, taken on day 0 of AZD1222 vaccination. This receptor was obtained from an adult in good health.

The CDR3 DNA reads TGTGCCAGCAGGACAGGGGCATATCAGCCCCAGCATTTT. It encodes CASRTGAYQPQHF. This chain links TRBV28 with TRBJ1-5, with 8 positions matching TRBD1. Germline CDR1 and CDR2: MDHEN and SYDVKM. CDR3 length equals 13 residues. Trimming cost V 6 bases and J 5 bases; bases outside gene matches: 3.